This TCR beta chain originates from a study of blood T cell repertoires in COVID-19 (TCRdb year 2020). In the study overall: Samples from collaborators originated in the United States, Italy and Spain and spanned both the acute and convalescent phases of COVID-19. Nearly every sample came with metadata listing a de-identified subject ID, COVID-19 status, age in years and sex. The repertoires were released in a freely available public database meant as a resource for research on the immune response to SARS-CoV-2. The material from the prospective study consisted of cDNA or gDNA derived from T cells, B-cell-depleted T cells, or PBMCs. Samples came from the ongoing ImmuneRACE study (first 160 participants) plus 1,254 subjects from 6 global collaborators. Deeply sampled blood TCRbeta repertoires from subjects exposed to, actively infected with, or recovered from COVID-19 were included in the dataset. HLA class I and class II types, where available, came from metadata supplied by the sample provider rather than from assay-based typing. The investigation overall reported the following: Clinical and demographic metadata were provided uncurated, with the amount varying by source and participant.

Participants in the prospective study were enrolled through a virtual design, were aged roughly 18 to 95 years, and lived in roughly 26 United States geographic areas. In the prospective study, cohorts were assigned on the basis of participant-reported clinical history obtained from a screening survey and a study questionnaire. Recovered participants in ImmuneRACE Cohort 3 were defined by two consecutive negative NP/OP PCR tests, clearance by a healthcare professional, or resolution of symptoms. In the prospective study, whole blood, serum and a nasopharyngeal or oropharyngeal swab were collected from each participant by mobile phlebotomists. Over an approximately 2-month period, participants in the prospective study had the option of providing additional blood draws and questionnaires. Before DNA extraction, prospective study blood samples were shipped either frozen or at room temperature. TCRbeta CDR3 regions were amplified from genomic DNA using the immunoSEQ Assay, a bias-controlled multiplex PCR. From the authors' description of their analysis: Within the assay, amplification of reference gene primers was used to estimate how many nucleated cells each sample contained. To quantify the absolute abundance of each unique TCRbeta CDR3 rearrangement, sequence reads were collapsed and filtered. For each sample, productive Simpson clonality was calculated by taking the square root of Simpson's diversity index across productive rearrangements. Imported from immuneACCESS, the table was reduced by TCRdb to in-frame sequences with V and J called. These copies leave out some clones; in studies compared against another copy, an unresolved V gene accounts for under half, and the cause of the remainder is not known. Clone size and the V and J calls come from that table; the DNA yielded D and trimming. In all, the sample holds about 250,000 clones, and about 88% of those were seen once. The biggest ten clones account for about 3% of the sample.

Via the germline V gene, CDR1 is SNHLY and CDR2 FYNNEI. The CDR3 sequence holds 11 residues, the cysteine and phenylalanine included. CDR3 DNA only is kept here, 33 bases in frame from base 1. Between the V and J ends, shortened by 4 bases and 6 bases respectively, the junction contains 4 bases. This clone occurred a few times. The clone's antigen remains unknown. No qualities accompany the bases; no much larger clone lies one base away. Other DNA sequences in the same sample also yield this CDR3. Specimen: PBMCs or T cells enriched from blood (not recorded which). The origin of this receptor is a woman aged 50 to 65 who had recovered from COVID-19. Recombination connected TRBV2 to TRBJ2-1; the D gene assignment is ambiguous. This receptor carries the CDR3 CASSAFNEQFF. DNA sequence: TGTGCCAGCAGTGCATTCAATGAGCAGTTCTTC.